This T cell receptor (beta chain) stems from a study of blood T cell repertoires in COVID-19. Turning to the study itself: Samples taken during acute and convalescent COVID-19 were collected in the United States, Italy and Spain.

Data came from immunoSEQ multiplex PCR; TCRdb stores just in-frame clones and leaves some out. The sample shows some 150,000 clones, around 80% of them seen only once. This sequence originates from a woman between 50 and 59 years old with acute or convalescent COVID-19. Material: peripheral blood.

CDR3 sequence (DNA): TGTGCCAGCAGCGTCTCGGGGGGGAGCTCTGGAAACACCATATATTTT. Its protein product is CASSVSGGSSGNTIYF. The chain uses TRBV9 and TRBJ1-3, with D tentatively TRBD1 (5 bases). Germline assignment: CDR1 SGDLS and CDR2 YYNGEE. Trimming left V 2 bases short and J 0 bases short, with 12 bases between. The CDR3 is 16 amino acids. The full variable domain, completed using reference TRBV9 and TRBJ1-3, is DSGVTQTPKHLITATGQRVTLRCSPRSGDLSVYWYQQSLDQGLQFLIQYYNGEERAKGNILERFSAQQFPDLHSELNLSSLELGDSALYFCASSVSGGSSGNTIYFGEGSWLTVV.